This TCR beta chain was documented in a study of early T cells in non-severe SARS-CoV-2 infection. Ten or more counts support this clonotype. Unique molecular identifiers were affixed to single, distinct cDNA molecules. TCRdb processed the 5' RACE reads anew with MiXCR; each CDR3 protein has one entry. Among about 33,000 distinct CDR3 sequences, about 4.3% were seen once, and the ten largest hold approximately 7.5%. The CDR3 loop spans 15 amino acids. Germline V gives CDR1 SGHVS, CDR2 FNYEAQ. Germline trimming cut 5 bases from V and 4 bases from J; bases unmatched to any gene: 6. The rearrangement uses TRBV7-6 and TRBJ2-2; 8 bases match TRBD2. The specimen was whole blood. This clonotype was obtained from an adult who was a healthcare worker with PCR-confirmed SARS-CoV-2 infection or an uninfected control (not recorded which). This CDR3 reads CASSPLAGGTGELFF. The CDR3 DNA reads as TGTGCCAGCAGCCCGCTTGCGGGGGGCACCGGGGAGCTGTTTTTT.